Below, 18 T cell receptor beta chains from the same sample are listed, as sequenced in a study of T cell clones after liver transplantation. Measured with immunoSEQ multiplex PCR; TCRdb has only the in-frame clones, and not every one. The sample includes about 80,000 clones, over 80% of them seen just once. The specimen comprised CD4+ T cells from blood, sampled 46 months after liver transplant. These receptors all stem from a human patient who received a liver transplant. Some T cells may originate from the graft donor.

V gene TRBV5-1 combines with J gene TRBJ2-3, with 7 bases lining up with TRBD1. Losses at the gene ends were 6 bases for V and 5 bases for J; bases not matched to a gene: 9. CDR1 SGHRS and CDR2 YFSETQ come from the germline V gene. The CDR3 has 14 amino acids. The CDR3 region is CASTTGLEGDTQYF. Written as DNA, the CDR3 is TGCGCCAGCACGACAGGGCTTGAGGGAGATACGCAGTATTTT.

The chain links TRBV29-1 to TRBJ2-5; a possible D gene is TRBD2 (5 bases). Trimming removed 2 bases from V and 1 base from J, with 8 bases in between. The CDR3 is 13 amino acids. CDR1 SQVTM and CDR2 ANQGSEA come from the germline V gene. CDR3 loop: CSVERGPQETQYF. In DNA form, the CDR3 reads TGCAGCGTTGAAAGAGGGCCCCAAGAGACCCAGTACTTC.

This clone was seen a handful of times. This chain joins TRBV10-3 and TRBJ1-2; D is uncertain. Per germline, CDR1 ENHRY and CDR2 SYGVKD. V shed 0 bases and J shed 9 bases, with 8 bases lying between them. This CDR3 spans 12 amino acids. CDR3 DNA sequence: TGTGCCATCAGTGAGTCCTCCCGAAGCTACACCTTC. Translation gives CAISESSRSYTF.

This clone was counted between two and nine times. Distinct nucleotide sequences in the sample also encode this CDR3. The rearrangement links TRBV29-1 to TRBJ1-2, with D unclear. The germline V gene encodes CDR1 SQVTM and CDR2 ANQGSEA. The CDR3 runs to 11 residues. V dropped 4 bases and J dropped 2 bases, with 5 bases sitting between them. CDR3 residues: CSVGQNYGYTF. The CDR3 nucleotides read TGCAGCGTTGGGCAGAACTATGGCTACACCTTC.

The chain couples TRBV4-2 to TRBJ2-3; tentatively, D is TRBD2 (6 bases). The V end was cut by 0 bases, the J end by 2 bases, with 12 bases between. Germline assignment: CDR1 LGHNA and CDR2 YNFKEQ. This CDR3 comprises 16 residues. The CDR3 spells CASSQEGGSVTDTQYF. The CDR3 nucleotides read TGTGCCAGCAGCCAAGAAGGAGGGAGTGTCACAGATACGCAGTATTTT.

This clone has a handful of counts. This rearrangement joins TRBV5-1 to TRBJ1-2; D gene uncertain. V lost 0 bases, J lost 7 bases, and 10 bases lay in between. Looked up from germline, CDR1 is SGHRS and CDR2 is YFSETQ. The CDR3 covers 13 residues. This CDR3 is CASSLVLGGGYTF. The DNA of the CDR3 is TGCGCCAGCAGCTTGGTTCTGGGCGGTGGCTACACCTTC.

This chain uses TRBV11-2 with TRBJ2-1, with 11 bases identical to TRBD2. Germline V gene sequence: CDR1 SGHAT, CDR2 FQNNGV. The ends lost 2 bases at V and 6 bases at J; junction bases unmatched: 3. This CDR3 has 15 amino acids. The DNA of the CDR3 is TGTGCCAGCAGCTTAACTAGCGGGAGTCCCAATGAGCAGTTCTTC. As protein: CASSLTSGSPNEQFF.

The chain joins TRBV5-1 to TRBJ1-1, with 8 bases identical to TRBD1. The V segment lost 4 bases and the J segment 4 bases; nucleotides outside the gene matches: 9. Germline CDR1 is SGHRS and CDR2 is YFSETQ. The CDR3 spans 15 residues. CDR3 region: CASSTGDRGGTEAFF. In nucleotides, the CDR3 is TGCGCCAGCAGCACAGGCGACAGGGGTGGCACTGAAGCTTTCTTT. Full variable domain (outside the CDR3, taken from reference TRBV5-1 and TRBJ1-1): KAGVTQTPRYLIKTRGQQVTLSCSPISGHRSVSWYQQTPGQGLQFLFEYFSETQRNKGNFPGRFSGRQFSNSRSEMNVSTLELGDSALYLCASSTGDRGGTEAFFGQGTRLTVV.

The chain combines TRBV29-1 with TRBJ1-5; possible D gene TRBD1, 6 bases. V was cut by 6 bases and J by 3 bases, with 9 bases left in between. This CDR3 is 12 amino acids long. Germline CDR1 and CDR2: SQVTM and ANQGSEA. CDR3 nucleotides: TGCAGCGTCGGGGGCCCCAATCAGCCCCAGCATTTT. Its translation: CSVGGPNQPQHF.

The chain couples TRBV7-9 to TRBJ2-3; TRBD2 matches at 7 bases. Per germline, CDR1 SEHNR and CDR2 FQNEAQ (reference sequence). The ends lost 5 bases at V and 5 bases at J; junction bases unmatched: 13. The CDR3 sequence is 16 residues long. CDR3 DNA sequence: TGTGCCAGCAGCCCTCGGGGGGTAGGGCCCTTAGATACGCAGTATTTT. Translation: CASSPRGVGPLDTQYF.

The table lists this clone with a count of one. The chain employs TRBV5-5 and TRBJ2-1; TRBD2 matches at 11 bases. J was trimmed by 2 bases and V by 2 bases; bases with no gene match: 15. Germline CDR1 and CDR2: SGHKS and YYEKEE (reference sequence). The CDR3 sequence is 20 residues long. The CDR3 protein is CASSFLPGLAVQGAYNEQFF. The CDR3 coding sequence is TGTGCCAGCAGCTTCCTCCCGGGACTAGCGGTTCAGGGGGCCTACAATGAGCAGTTCTTC.

The rearrangement links TRBV5-1 to TRBJ2-1, with D possibly being TRBD1 or TRBD2 (5 bases each). The CDR3 is made up of 14 amino acids. V was trimmed by 4 bases and J by 10 bases, leaving 18 bases between them. CDR1 is SGHRS, CDR2 YFSETQ, per germline. CDR3: CASSLGTGEREQFF. The DNA of the CDR3 is TGCGCCAGCAGCCTTGGGACCGGGGAAAGGGAGCAGTTCTTC.

The rearrangement links TRBV9 to TRBJ2-2, with D uncertain. The V and J ends lost 3 bases and 4 bases respectively, with 7 bases between them. The CDR3 sequence is 13 residues long. The germline CDR1 and CDR2 sequences are SGDLS and YYNGEE. DNA for the CDR3: TGTGCCAGCAGCGCGGCACTCACCGGGGAGCTGTTTTTT. Translated: CASSAALTGELFF.

The chain couples TRBV2 to TRBJ1-1, with a possible D match to TRBD1 (5 bases). CDR1 is SNHLY and CDR2 is FYNNEI in the germline V gene. CDR3 length: 14 amino acids. Trimming removed 7 bases from V and 2 bases from J, with 14 bases in between. In DNA, the CDR3 is TGTGCCAGCAAACGAAACAGGTTTAACACTGAAGCTTTCTTT. Its protein is CASKRNRFNTEAFF.

This sequence joins TRBV5-5 and TRBJ2-2, with D maybe TRBD1 (5 bases). Germline CDR1 and CDR2: SGHKS and YYEKEE (reference sequence). The V gene lost 7 bases and the J gene lost 0 bases, with 10 bases spanning the gap. This CDR3 has 14 amino acids. CDR3 protein: CASVSGSNTGELFF. CDR3 nucleotide sequence: TGTGCCAGCGTTTCAGGGTCGAACACCGGGGAGCTGTTTTTT.

This clone was seen more than once but under ten times. The genes are TRBV25-1 and TRBJ2-1; D ambiguous. Trimming pared 5 bases from V and 6 bases from J, leaving 5 bases between. CDR3 length equals 11 residues. Germline CDR1 reads MGHDK; CDR2 reads SYGVNS. The CDR3 bases are TGTGCCAGCAGTATCCCCAATGAGCAGTTCTTC. Translating it yields CASSIPNEQFF. The full variable domain, rest sourced from reference TRBV25-1 and TRBJ2-1, is EADIYQTPRYLVIGTGKKITLECSQTMGHDKMYWYQQDPGMELHLIHYSYGVNSTEKGDLSSESTVSRIRTEHFPLTLESARPSHTSQYLCASSIPNEQFFGPGTRLTVL.

This clone appeared once. The genes are TRBV6-6 and TRBJ2-7; D gene ambiguous. This CDR3 region has 15 residues. Trimming removed 6 bases from V and 0 bases from J, with 15 bases in between. Germline V gives CDR1 MNHNY, CDR2 SVGAGI (reference sequence). The CDR3 is CASSFGWRPSYEQYF. The CDR3 DNA is TGTGCCAGCAGCTTCGGGTGGCGGCCCTCCTACGAGCAGTACTTC.

In this sample, this clone turned up once. J is TRBJ2-1 and V is TRBV28; D remains ambiguous. CDR3 length equals 15 residues. The V end lost 6 bases, the J end lost 8 bases, and 20 bases lay between the germline ends. CDR1 MDHEN and CDR2 SYDVKM come from the germline V gene. The CDR3 spells CASSHQQGRPDEQFF. CDR3 bases: TGTGCCAGCAGCCACCAACAAGGACGTCCCGATGAGCAGTTCTTC. The whole variable domain, remainder taken from reference TRBV28 and TRBJ2-1, is DVKVTQSSRYLVKRTGEKVFLECVQDMDHENMFWYRQDPGLGLRLIYFSYDVKMKEKGDIPEGYSVSREKKERFSLILESASTNQTSMYLCASSHQQGRPDEQFFGPGTRLTVL.